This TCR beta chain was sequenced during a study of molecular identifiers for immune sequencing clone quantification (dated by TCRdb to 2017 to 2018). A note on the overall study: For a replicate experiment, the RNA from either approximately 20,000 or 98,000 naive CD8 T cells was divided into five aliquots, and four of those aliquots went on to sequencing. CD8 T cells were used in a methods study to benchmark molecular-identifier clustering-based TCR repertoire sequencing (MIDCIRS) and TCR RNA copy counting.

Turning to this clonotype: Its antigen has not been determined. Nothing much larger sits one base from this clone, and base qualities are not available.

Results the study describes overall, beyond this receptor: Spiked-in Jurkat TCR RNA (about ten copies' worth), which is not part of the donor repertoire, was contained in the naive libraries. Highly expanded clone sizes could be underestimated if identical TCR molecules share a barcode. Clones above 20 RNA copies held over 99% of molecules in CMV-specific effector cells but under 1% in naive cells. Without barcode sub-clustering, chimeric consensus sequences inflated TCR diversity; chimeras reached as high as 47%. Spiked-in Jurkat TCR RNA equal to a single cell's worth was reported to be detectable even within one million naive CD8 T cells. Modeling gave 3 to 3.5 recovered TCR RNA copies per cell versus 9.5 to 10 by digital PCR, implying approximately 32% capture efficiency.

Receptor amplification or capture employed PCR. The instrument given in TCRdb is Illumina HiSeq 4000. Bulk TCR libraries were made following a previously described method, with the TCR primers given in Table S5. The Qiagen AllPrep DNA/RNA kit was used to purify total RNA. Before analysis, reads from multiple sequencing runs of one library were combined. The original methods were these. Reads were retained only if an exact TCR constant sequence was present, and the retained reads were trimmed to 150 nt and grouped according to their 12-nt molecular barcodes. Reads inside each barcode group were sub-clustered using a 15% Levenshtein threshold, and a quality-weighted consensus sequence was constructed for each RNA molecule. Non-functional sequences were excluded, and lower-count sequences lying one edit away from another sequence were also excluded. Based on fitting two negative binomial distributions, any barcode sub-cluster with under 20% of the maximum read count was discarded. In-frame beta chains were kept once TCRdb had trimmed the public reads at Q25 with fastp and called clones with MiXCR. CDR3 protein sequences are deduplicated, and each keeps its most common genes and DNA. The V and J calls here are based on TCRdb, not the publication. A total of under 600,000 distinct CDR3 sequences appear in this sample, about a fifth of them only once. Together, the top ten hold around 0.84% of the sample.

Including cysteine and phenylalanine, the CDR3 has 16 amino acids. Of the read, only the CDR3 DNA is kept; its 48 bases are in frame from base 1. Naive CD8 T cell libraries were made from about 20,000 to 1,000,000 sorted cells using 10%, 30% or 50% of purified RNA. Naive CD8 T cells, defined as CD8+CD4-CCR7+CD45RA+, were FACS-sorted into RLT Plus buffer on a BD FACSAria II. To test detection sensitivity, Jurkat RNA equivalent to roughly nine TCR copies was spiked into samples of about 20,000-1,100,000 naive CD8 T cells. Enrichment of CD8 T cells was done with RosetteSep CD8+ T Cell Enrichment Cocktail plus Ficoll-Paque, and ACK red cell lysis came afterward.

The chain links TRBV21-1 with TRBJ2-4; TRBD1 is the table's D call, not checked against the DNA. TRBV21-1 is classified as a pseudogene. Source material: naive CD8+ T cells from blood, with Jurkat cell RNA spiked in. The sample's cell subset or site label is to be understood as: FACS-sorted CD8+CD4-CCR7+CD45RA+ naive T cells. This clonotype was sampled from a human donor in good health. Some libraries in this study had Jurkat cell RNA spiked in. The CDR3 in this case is CASRSGTAKAKNIQYF. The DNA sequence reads TGTGCCAGCAGATCAGGGACAGCCAAAGCCAAAAACATTCAGTACTTC.